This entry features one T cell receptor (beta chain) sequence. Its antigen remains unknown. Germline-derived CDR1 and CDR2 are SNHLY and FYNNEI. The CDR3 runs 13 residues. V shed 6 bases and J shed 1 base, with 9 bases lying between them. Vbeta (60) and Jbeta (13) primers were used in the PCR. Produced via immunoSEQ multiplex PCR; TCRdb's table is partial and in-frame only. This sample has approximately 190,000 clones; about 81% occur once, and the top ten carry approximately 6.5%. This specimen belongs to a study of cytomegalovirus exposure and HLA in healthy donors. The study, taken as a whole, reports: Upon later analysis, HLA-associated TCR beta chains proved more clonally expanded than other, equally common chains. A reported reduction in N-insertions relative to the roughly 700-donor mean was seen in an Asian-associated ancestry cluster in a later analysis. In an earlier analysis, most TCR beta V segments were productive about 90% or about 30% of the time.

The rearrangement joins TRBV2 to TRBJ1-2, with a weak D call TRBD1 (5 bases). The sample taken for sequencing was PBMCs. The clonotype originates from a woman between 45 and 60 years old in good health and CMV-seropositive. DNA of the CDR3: TGTGCCAGCAGGGAACAGGTTAACTATGGCTACACCTTC. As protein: CASREQVNYGYTF.